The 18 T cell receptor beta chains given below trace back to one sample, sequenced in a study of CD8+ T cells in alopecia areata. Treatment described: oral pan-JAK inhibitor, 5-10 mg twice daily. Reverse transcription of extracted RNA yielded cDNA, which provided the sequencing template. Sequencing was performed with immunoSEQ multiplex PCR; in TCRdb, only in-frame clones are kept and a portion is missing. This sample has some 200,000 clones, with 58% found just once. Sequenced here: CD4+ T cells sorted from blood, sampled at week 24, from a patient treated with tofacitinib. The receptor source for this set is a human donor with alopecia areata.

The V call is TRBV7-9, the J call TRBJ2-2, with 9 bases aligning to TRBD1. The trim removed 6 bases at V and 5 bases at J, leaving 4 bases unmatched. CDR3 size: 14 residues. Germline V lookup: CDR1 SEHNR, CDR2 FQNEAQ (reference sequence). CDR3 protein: CASSPTGGTGELFF. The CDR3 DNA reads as TGTGCCAGCAGTCCGACAGGGGGGACCGGGGAGCTGTTTTTT.

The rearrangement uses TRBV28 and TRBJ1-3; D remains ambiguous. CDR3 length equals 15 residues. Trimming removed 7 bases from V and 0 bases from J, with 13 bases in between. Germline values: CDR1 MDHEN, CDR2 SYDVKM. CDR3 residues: CASTPPGSSGNTIYF. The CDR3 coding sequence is TGTGCCAGCACGCCCCCGGGGAGCTCTGGAAACACCATATATTTT.

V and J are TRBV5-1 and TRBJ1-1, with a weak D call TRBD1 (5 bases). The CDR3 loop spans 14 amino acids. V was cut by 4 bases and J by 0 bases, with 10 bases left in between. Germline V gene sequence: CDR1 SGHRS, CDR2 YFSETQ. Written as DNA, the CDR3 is TGCGCCAGCAGCACCGGGACGGTGAACACTGAAGCTTTCTTT. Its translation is CASSTGTVNTEAFF. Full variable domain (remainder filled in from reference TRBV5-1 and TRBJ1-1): KAGVTQTPRYLIKTRGQQVTLSCSPISGHRSVSWYQQTPGQGLQFLFEYFSETQRNKGNFPGRFSGRQFSNSRSEMNVSTLELGDSALYLCASSTGTVNTEAFFGQGTRLTVV.

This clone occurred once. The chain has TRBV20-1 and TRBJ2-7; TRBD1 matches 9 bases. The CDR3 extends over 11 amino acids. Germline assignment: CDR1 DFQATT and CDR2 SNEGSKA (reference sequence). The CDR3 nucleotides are TGCAGAACAGGGGGCGAGTACGAGCAGTACTTC. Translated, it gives CRTGGEYEQYF.

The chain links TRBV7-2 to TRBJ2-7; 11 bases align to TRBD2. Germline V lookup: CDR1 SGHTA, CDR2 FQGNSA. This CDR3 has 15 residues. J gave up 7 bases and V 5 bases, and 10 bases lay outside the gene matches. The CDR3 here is CASSALAGGPLEQYF. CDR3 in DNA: TGTGCCAGCAGCGCGCTAGCGGGGGGACCTTTGGAGCAGTACTTC.

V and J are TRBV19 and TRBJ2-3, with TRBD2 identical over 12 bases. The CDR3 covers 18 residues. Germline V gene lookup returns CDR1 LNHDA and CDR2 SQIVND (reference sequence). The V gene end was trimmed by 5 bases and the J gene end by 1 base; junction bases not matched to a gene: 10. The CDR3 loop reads CASSHLAGGPGRTDTQYF. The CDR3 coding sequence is TGTGCCAGTAGTCACCTAGCGGGAGGGCCCGGTCGCACAGATACGCAGTATTTT.

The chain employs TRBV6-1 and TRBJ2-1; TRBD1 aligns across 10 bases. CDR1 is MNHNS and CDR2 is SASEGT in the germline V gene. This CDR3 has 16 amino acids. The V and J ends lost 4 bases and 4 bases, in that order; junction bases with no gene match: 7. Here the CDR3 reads CASSGTGGGGYNEQFF. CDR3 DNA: TGTGCCAGCAGTGGGACAGGGGGAGGTGGATACAATGAGCAGTTCTTC.

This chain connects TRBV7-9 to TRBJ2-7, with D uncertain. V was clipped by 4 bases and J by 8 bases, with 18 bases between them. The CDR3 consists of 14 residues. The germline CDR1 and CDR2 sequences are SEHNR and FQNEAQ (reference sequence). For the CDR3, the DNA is TGTGCCAGCAGCTCCCCAACGCCTCCTAAGAAGCAGTACTTC. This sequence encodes CASSSPTPPKKQYF.

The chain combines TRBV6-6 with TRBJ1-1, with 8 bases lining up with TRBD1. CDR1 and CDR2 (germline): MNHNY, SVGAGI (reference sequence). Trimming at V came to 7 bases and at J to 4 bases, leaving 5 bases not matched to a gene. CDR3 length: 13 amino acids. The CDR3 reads CASTQTGGTEAFF. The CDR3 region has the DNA TGTGCCAGCACTCAAACAGGGGGCACTGAAGCTTTCTTT.

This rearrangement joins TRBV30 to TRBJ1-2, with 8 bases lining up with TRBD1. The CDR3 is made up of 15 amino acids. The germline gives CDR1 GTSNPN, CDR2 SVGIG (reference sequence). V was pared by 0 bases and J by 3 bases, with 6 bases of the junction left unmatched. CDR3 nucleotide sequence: TGTGCCTGGAGTGTACTCGTACAGGGGGACTATGGCTACACCTTC. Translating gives CAWSVLVQGDYGYTF. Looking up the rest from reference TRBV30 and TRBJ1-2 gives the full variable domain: SQTIHQWPATLVQPVGSPLSLECTVEGTSNPNLYWYRQAAGRGLQLLFYSVGIGQISSEVPQNLSASRPQDRQFILSSKKLLLSDSGFYLCAWSVLVQGDYGYTFGSGTRLTVV.

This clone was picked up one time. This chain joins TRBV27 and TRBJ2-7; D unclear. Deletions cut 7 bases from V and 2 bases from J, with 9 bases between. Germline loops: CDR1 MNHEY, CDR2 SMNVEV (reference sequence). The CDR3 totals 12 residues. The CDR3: CASISQAYEQYF. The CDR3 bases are TGTGCCAGCATTAGTCAGGCCTACGAGCAGTACTTC.

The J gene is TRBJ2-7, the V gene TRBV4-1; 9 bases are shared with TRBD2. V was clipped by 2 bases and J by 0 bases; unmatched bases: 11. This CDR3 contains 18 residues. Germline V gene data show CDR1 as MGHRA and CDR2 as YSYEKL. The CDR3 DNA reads TGCGCCAGCAGCCAATACCCTTTAGCGGGAGACCTCTCCTACGAGCAGTACTTC. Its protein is CASSQYPLAGDLSYEQYF.

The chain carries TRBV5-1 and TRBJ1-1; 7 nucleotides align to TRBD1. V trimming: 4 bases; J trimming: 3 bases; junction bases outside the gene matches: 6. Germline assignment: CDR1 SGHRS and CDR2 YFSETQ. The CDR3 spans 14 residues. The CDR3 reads CASSAYRGYTEAFF. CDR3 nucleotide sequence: TGCGCCAGCAGCGCGTACAGGGGATACACTGAAGCTTTCTTT.

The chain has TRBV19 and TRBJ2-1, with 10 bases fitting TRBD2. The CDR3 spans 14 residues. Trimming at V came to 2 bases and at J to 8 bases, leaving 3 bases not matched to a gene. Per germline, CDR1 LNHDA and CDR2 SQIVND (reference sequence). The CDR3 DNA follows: TGTGCCAGTAGTATACCTAGCGGGAGAGATGAGCAGTTCTTC. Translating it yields CASSIPSGRDEQFF.

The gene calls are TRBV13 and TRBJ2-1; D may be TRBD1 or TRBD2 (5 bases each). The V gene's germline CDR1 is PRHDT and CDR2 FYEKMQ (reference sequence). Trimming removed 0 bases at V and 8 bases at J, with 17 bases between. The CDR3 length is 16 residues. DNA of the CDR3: TGTGCCAGCAGCTTAGGGGTCGAGGGGCGCACCTATGAGCAGTTCTTC. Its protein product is CASSLGVEGRTYEQFF. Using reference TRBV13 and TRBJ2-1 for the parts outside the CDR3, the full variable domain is AAGVIQSPRHLIKEKRETATLKCYPIPRHDTVYWYQQGPGQDPQFLISFYEKMQSDKGSIPDRFSAQQFSDYHSELNMSSLELGDSALYFCASSLGVEGRTYEQFFGPGTRLTVL.

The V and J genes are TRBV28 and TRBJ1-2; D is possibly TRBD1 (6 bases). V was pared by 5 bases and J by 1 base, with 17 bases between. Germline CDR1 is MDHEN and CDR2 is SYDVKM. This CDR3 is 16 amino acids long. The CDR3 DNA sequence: TGTGCCAGCAGTCGAGCCGGGACATCGGATAACTATGGCTACACCTTC. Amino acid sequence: CASSRAGTSDNYGYTF.

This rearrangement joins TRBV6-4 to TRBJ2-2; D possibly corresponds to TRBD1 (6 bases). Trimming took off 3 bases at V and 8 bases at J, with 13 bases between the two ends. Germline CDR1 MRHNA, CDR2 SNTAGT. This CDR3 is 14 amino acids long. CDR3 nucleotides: TGTGCCAGCAGTGAAACAGGGAGTTCGGGGGAGCTGTTTTTT. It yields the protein CASSETGSSGELFF.

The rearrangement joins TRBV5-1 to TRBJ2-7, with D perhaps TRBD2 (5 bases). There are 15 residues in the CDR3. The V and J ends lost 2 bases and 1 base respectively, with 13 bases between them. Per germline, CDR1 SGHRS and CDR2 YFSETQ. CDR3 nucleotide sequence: TGCGCCAGCAGCTTACCGGGATTGTCTTCCTACGAGCAGTACTTC. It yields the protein CASSLPGLSSYEQYF.